This TCR beta chain derives from a study of blood T cell repertoires in COVID-19. Study as a whole: T cells, B-cell-depleted T cells, or PBMCs provided the cDNA or gDNA that served as material.

Libraries were prepared by immunoSEQ multiplex PCR; TCRdb keeps only in-frame clonotypes and omits some of them. The sample lists some 150,000 clones, 88% occurring once. This CDR3 region has 15 residues. V was pared by 0 bases and J by 7 bases, with 10 bases between. Germline lookup yields CDR1 SGHTA and CDR2 FQGNSA. The sequencing sample was made of peripheral blood. The source of this sequence is a woman aged 55 to 70 with acute or convalescent COVID-19. The V gene is TRBV7-2, the J gene TRBJ1-6; a weak D match, TRBD1 (6 bases). CDR3 bases: TGTGCCAGCAGCTTAGCGACAGGCCTAAATTCACCCCTCCACTTT. Its translation is CASSLATGLNSPLHF. The full variable domain, completed using reference TRBV7-2 and TRBJ1-6, is GAGVSQSPSNKVTEKGKDVELRCDPISGHTALYWYRQSLGQGLEFLIYFQGNSAPDKSGLPSDRFSAERTGGSVSTLTIQRTQQEDSAVYLCASSLATGLNSPLHFGNGTRLTVT.